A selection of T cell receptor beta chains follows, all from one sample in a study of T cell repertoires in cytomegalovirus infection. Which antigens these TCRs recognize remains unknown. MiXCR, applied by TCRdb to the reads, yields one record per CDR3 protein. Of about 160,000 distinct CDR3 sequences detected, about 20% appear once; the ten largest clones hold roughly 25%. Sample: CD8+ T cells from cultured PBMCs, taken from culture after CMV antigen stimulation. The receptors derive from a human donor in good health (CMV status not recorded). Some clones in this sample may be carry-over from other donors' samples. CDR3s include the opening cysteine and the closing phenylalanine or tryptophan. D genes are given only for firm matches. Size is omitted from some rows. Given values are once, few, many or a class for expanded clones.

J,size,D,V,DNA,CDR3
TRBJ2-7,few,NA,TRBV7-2,TGTGCCAGCAGCTTTCTCCCCTTAAACTACGAGCAGTACTTC,CASSFLPLNYEQYF
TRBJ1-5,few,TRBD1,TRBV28,TGTGCCAGCAGTTTAGAGGACAGGGAGCCCCAGCATTTT,CASSLEDREPQHF
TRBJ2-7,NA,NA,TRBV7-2,TGTGCCAGCAGCTATCGGGACGGTTCTTACGAGCAGTACTTC,CASSYRDGSYEQYF
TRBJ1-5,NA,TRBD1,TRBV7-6,TGTGCCAGCGGACAGGGGACGGGTCAGCCCCAGCATTTT,CASGQGTGQPQHF
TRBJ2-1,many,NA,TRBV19,TGTGCCAGTAGTGTCTCCGCTTGGGATCTCTCCTACAATGAGCAGTTCTTC,CASSVSAWDLSYNEQFF
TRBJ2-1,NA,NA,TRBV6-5,TGTGCCAGCAGTTACCACAAAATTGGGTCCTACAATGAGCAGTTCTTC,CASSYHKIGSYNEQFF
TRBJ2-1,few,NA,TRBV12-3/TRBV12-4,TGTGCCAGCAGTTTGGGGGGCCAAAGCTCCTACAATGAGCAGTTCTTC,CASSLGGQSSYNEQFF
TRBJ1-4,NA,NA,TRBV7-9,TGTGCCAGCAGCCCACAGGACAGTTGGGAAAAACTGTTTTTT,CASSPQDSWEKLFF
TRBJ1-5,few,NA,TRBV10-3,TGTGCCATCTCCCAGACTGGCAATCAGCCCCAGCATTTT,CAISQTGNQPQHF
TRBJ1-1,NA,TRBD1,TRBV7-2,TGTGCCAGCAGCTTAGGCGGGACAGGGGGCACTGAAGCTTTCTTT,CASSLGGTGGTEAFF
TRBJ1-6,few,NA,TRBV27,TGTGCCAGCAGCCCCCCCGGTTCACCCCTCCACTTT,CASSPPGSPLHF
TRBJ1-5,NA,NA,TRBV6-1,TGTGCCAGCAGACTAACTCGAGTCAATCAGCCCCAGCATTTT,CASRLTRVNQPQHF
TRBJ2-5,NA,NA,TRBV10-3,TGTGCCATCAGTGAGGGCAGATCGCTGGGGACCCAGTACTTC,CAISEGRSLGTQYF
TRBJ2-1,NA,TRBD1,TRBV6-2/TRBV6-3,TGTGCCAGCAGTTACGAGCCCCGCCGACAGGGCGATGAGCAGTTCTTC,CASSYEPRRQGDEQFF